This TCR beta chain was sequenced during a study of T cells expressing NK-cell markers. After re-calling the 5' RACE reads, TCRdb lists one entry per CDR3 protein, DNA absent. The table lists 150,000 to 180,000 distinct CDR3 sequences. With regard to this clonotype: Its specificity is unknown.

Findings and limits, study-wide: Evidence did not settle whether expanded NKG2C+ T cell clones targeted HCMV.

The receptor was isolated from a woman in her forties or fifties in good health. The sequenced material came from blood T cells: a sorted CD56 or NKG2C T cell subset, CD4+ or CD8+ T cells, or bulk PBMC T cells (not recorded which).

CDR3 in amino acids: CASSQVQREETQYF. The V and J genes are TRBV10-2 and TRBJ2-5; TCRdb picks TRBD2, but there is no DNA to check that call. The CDR3 consists of 14 residues. CDR1 WSHSY and CDR2 SAAADI come from the germline V gene.